The rows below give T cell receptor beta chains drawn from one sample of a study of OX40 agonist ivuxolimab in advanced cancers. Only in-frame clones appear in the TCRdb table, and some are missing; sequencing was by immunoSEQ multiplex PCR. This sample has tens of thousands of clones, with more than 85% found just once. The material sequenced was CD4+ or CD8+ T cells sorted from blood, taken in a trial of the OX40 agonist ivuxolimab. Receptors originate from an adult with an advanced solid tumor such as melanoma, head and neck, liver or kidney cancer. Each CDR3 is given with its conserved first and last residue. Each record gives: clone size, V gene, D gene, CDR3 length, J gene, CDR3 protein, CDR3 DNA. The D gene is left open where the match is weak. Expanded clones are given a class, and other clones once, few, many or no size at all.

clone size: few; V gene: TRBV11-1; D gene: -; CDR3 length: 15; J gene: TRBJ2-3; CDR3 protein: CASSRTQGYTDTQYF; CDR3 DNA: TGTGCCAGCAGCCGAACTCAGGGATACACAGATACGCAGTATTTT
clone size: once; V gene: TRBV5-4; D gene: TRBD1; CDR3 length: 14; J gene: TRBJ2-5; CDR3 protein: CASSRPGQGETQYF; CDR3 DNA: TGTGCCAGCAGCCGCCCGGGACAGGGAGAGACCCAGTACTTC
clone size: few; V gene: TRBV5-6; D gene: TRBD1; CDR3 length: 14; J gene: TRBJ2-7; CDR3 protein: CASSRQGSSYEQYF; CDR3 DNA: TGTGCCAGCAGCCGACAGGGGAGCTCCTACGAGCAGTACTTC
clone size: -; V gene: TRBV4-1; D gene: -; CDR3 length: 15; J gene: TRBJ2-7; CDR3 protein: CASSQGGTGSYEQYF; CDR3 DNA: TGCGCCAGCAGCCAGGGCGGGACGGGCTCCTACGAGCAGTACTTC
clone size: -; V gene: TRBV5-6; D gene: TRBD2; CDR3 length: 16; J gene: TRBJ2-7; CDR3 protein: CASSRSGLAGAYEQYF; CDR3 DNA: TGTGCCAGCAGCAGATCTGGACTAGCGGGCGCCTACGAGCAGTACTTC
clone size: -; V gene: TRBV10-3; D gene: -; CDR3 length: 15; J gene: TRBJ1-2; CDR3 protein: CAISDPTGQTYGYTF; CDR3 DNA: TGTGCCATCAGTGACCCCACTGGACAGACCTATGGCTACACCTTC
clone size: once; V gene: TRBV6-1; D gene: -; CDR3 length: 12; J gene: TRBJ1-5; CDR3 protein: CASSSTAQPQHF; CDR3 DNA: TGTGCCAGCAGTTCGACGGCTCAGCCCCAGCATTTT
clone size: once; V gene: TRBV21-1; D gene: -; CDR3 length: 19; J gene: TRBJ2-1; CDR3 protein: CASSKATSGAPGGYNEQFF; CDR3 DNA: TGTGCCAGCAGCAAAGCCACTAGCGGGGCCCCCGGCGGGTACAATGAGCAGTTCTTC
clone size: -; V gene: TRBV7-2; D gene: -; CDR3 length: 11; J gene: TRBJ2-3; CDR3 protein: CAGWTSLVQYF; CDR3 DNA: TGTGCCGGATGGACATCTCTAGTGCAGTATTTT
clone size: -; V gene: TRBV28; D gene: -; CDR3 length: 13; J gene: TRBJ1-2; CDR3 protein: CASSRPLSFGYTF; CDR3 DNA: TGTGCCAGCAGCCGACCCCTCTCGTTTGGCTACACCTTC
clone size: once; V gene: TRBV11-2; D gene: -; CDR3 length: 19; J gene: TRBJ2-6; CDR3 protein: CASSPRGDLGTAGANVLTF; CDR3 DNA: TGTGCCAGCAGCCCTAGGGGGGACTTAGGGACAGCCGGGGCCAACGTCCTGACTTTC
clone size: -; V gene: TRBV6-1; D gene: TRBD1; CDR3 length: 16; J gene: TRBJ2-1; CDR3 protein: CASSVTGQGSWDEQFF; CDR3 DNA: TGTGCCAGCAGTGTAACCGGACAGGGGAGCTGGGATGAGCAGTTCTTC
clone size: -; V gene: TRBV6-6; D gene: -; CDR3 length: 13; J gene: TRBJ1-5; CDR3 protein: CASKGRGNQPQHF; CDR3 DNA: TGTGCCAGCAAGGGGAGAGGCAATCAGCCCCAGCATTTT
clone size: -; V gene: TRBV27; D gene: -; CDR3 length: 14; J gene: TRBJ1-2; CDR3 protein: CASSSYPSTYGYTF; CDR3 DNA: TGTGCCAGCAGTTCCTACCCAAGTACCTATGGCTACACCTTC
clone size: -; V gene: TRBV25-1; D gene: TRBD1; CDR3 length: 16; J gene: TRBJ2-5; CDR3 protein: CASSDWGQGSLETQYF; CDR3 DNA: TGTGCCAGCAGTGATTGGGGACAGGGTTCTTTGGAGACCCAGTACTTC
clone size: -; V gene: TRBV18; D gene: TRBD1; CDR3 length: 14; J gene: TRBJ1-5; CDR3 protein: CASSQQGEGQPQHF; CDR3 DNA: TGTGCCAGCTCACAACAGGGGGAGGGTCAGCCCCAGCATTTT
clone size: -; V gene: TRBV19; D gene: -; CDR3 length: 14; J gene: TRBJ1-4; CDR3 protein: CASSIGTTNEKLFF; CDR3 DNA: TGTGCCAGTAGTATAGGGACAACTAATGAAAAACTGTTTTTT
clone size: -; V gene: TRBV7-2; D gene: -; CDR3 length: 13; J gene: TRBJ2-2; CDR3 protein: CASSPLRAGELFF; CDR3 DNA: TGTGCCAGCAGCCCTCTTCGTGCCGGGGAGCTGTTTTTT
clone size: once; V gene: TRBV6-4; D gene: TRBD2; CDR3 length: 14; J gene: TRBJ2-7; CDR3 protein: CASTCGRAPREQYF; CDR3 DNA: TGTGCCAGCACCTGCGGGAGGGCCCCACGAGAGCAGTACTTC
clone size: -; V gene: TRBV5-4; D gene: -; CDR3 length: 14; J gene: TRBJ1-4; CDR3 protein: CASSLGGANEKLFF; CDR3 DNA: TGTGCCAGCAGCTTGGGGGGAGCTAATGAAAAACTGTTTTTT
clone size: -; V gene: TRBV10-3; D gene: -; CDR3 length: 16; J gene: TRBJ2-3; CDR3 protein: CAISESWDGLSDTQYF; CDR3 DNA: TGTGCCATCAGTGAGTCTTGGGACGGCCTTTCGGATACGCAGTATTTT
clone size: -; V gene: TRBV19; D gene: TRBD2; CDR3 length: 16; J gene: TRBJ2-3; CDR3 protein: CASKASGSLGSDTQYF; CDR3 DNA: TGTGCCAGTAAGGCTAGCGGGAGTTTGGGGTCAGATACGCAGTATTTT
clone size: -; V gene: TRBV6-5; D gene: TRBD2; CDR3 length: 14; J gene: TRBJ2-5; CDR3 protein: CASSLTSGGETQYF; CDR3 DNA: TGTGCCAGCAGCCTTACTAGCGGGGGGGAGACCCAGTACTTC
clone size: -; V gene: TRBV28; D gene: -; CDR3 length: 15; J gene: TRBJ1-4; CDR3 protein: CASTAVAGKGEKLFF; CDR3 DNA: TGTGCCAGCACCGCAGTGGCCGGGAAGGGCGAAAAACTGTTTTTT
clone size: -; V gene: TRBV5-6; D gene: -; CDR3 length: 15; J gene: TRBJ1-5; CDR3 protein: CASSLSPTGNQPQHF; CDR3 DNA: TGTGCCAGCAGCTTGTCTCCCACAGGGAATCAGCCCCAGCATTTT
clone size: -; V gene: TRBV6-4; D gene: -; CDR3 length: 15; J gene: TRBJ1-5; CDR3 protein: CASSYRDSLPQPQHF; CDR3 DNA: TGTGCCAGCAGTTACCGAGACTCTCTCCCCCAGCCCCAGCATTTT